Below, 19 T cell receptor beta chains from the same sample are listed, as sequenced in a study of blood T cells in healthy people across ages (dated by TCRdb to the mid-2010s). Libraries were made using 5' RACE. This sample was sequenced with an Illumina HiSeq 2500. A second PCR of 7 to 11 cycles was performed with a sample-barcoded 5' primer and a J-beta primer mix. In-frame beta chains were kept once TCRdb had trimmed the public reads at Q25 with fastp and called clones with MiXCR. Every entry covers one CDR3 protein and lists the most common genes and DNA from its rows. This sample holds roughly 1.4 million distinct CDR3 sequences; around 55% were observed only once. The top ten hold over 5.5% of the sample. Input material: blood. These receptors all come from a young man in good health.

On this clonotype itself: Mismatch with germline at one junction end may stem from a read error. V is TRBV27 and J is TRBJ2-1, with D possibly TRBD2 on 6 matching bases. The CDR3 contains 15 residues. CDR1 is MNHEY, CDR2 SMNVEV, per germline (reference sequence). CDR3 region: CAGSLTGAIHNEQFF. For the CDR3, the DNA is TGTGCCGGCAGTTTGACGGGAGCGATCCACAATGAGCAGTTCTTC.

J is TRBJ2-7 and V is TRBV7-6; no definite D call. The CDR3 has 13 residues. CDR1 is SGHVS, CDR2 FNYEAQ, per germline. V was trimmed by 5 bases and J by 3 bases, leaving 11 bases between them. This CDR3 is CASSALGIYEQYF. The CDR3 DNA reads TGTGCCAGCAGCGCGTTGGGGATCTACGAGCAGTACTTC.

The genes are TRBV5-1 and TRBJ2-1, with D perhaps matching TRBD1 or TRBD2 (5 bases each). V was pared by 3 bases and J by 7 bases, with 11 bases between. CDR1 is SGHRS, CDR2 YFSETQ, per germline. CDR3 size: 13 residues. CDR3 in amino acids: CASSSGTPNEQFF. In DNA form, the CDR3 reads TGCGCCAGCAGCTCCGGGACCCCGAATGAGCAGTTCTTC.

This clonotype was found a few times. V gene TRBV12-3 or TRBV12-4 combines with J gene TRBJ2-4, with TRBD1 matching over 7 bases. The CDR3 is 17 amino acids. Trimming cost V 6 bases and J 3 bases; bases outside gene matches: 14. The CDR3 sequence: CASSPRDSGFGKNIQYF. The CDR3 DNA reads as TGTGCCAGCAGCCCCAGGGACAGTGGGTTTGGCAAAAACATTCAGTACTTC.

CDR3 sequence: CASSVDEGAGYEQYF. DNA of the CDR3: TGTGCCAGCAGCGTAGATGAGGGGGCTGGCTACGAGCAGTACTTC. The chain uses TRBV9 and TRBJ2-7; TRBD1 agrees at 7 bases. With 0 bases clipped from V and 3 bases from J, the junction kept 6 bases outside the gene matches. The germline V gene has CDR1 SGDLS and CDR2 YYNGEE. The CDR3 totals 15 residues.

CDR3 nucleotides: TGCAGCGTTGAAGATCTTGGGGGACGCTACGAGCAGTACTTC. Translated: CSVEDLGGRYEQYF. J is TRBJ2-7 and V is TRBV29-1; perhaps D is TRBD1 or TRBD2 (5 bases each). Trimming stripped 0 bases from V and 3 bases from J, with 12 bases between. Per the germline V gene, CDR1 is SQVTM and CDR2 is ANQGSEA. This CDR3 contains 14 residues.

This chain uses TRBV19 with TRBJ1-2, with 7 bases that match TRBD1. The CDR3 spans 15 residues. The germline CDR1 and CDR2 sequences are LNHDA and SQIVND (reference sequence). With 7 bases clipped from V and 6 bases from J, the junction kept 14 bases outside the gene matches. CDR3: CASTPTTGNWDGYTF. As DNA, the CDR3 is TGTGCCAGTACTCCTACGACAGGGAATTGGGATGGCTACACCTTC. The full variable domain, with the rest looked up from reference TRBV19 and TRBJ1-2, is DGGITQSPKYLFRKEGQNVTLSCEQNLNHDAMYWYRQDPGQGLRLIYYSQIVNDFQKGDIAEGYSVSREKKESFPLTVTSAQKNPTAFYLCASTPTTGNWDGYTFGSGTRLTVV.

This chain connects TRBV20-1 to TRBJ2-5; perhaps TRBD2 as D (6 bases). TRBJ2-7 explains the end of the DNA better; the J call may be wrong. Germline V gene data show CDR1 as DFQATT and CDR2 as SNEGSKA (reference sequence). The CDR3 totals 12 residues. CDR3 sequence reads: CSADRDSDEQYF. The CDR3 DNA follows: TGCAGTGCTGACCGGGACTCGGACGAGCAGTACTTC.

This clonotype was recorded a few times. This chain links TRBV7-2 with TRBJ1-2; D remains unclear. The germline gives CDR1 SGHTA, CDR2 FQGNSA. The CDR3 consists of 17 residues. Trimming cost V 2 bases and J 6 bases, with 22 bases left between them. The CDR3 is CASSLRTLVGASHGYTF. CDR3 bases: TGTGCCAGCAGCTTAAGGACCCTAGTCGGAGCTTCGCATGGCTACACCTTC.

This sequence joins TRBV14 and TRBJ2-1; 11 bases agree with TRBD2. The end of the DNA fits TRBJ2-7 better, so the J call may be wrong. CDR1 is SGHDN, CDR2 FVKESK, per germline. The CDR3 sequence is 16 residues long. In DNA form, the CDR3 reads TGTGCCAGTGGAACTAGCGGGGGAAGCTCCTACAATGAGCAGTACTTC. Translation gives CASGTSGGSSYNEQYF.

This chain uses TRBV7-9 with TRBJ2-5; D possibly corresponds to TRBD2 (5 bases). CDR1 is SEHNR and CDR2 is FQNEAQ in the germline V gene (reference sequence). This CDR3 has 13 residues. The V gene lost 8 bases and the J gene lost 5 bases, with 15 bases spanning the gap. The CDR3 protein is CASAKEVLETQYF. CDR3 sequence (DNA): TGTGCCAGCGCGAAGGAGGTTCTGGAGACCCAGTACTTC.

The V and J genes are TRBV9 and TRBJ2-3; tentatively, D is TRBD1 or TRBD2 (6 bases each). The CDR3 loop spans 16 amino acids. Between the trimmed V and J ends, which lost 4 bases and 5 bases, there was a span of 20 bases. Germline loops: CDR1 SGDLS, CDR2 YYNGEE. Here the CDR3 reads CASSSRDPGGGDTQYF. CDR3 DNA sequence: TGTGCCAGCAGCTCACGGGACCCTGGAGGGGGAGATACGCAGTATTTT.

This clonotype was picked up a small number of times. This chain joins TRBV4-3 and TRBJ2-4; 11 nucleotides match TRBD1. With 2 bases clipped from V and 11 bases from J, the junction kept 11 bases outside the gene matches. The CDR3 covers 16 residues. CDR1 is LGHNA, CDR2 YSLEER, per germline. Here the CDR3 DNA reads TGCGCCAGCAGCCAACACCACCGGGACAGGGGGATTGTTCAGTACTTC. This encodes CASSQHHRDRGIVQYF.

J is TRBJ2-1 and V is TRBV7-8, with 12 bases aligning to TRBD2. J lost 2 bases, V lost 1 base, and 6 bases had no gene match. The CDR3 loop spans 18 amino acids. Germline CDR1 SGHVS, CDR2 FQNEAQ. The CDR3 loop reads CASSLGTSGISPYNEQFF. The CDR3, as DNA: TGTGCCAGCAGCTTAGGGACTAGCGGGATCTCCCCCTACAATGAGCAGTTCTTC.

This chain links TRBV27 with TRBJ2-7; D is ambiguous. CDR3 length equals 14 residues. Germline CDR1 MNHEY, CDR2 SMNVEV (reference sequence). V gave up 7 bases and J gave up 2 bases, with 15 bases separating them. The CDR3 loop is CASTRSLGAYEQYF. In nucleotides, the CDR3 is TGTGCCAGCACTAGGTCCTTGGGCGCCTACGAGCAGTACTTC.

The CDR3 here is CATGDLPAYEQYF. The CDR3 bases are TGTGCCACCGGGGACCTCCCGGCCTACGAGCAGTACTTC. This sequence joins TRBV12-3 or TRBV12-4 and TRBJ2-7; D assignment may be TRBD1 or TRBD2 (5 bases each). V lost 10 bases, J lost 2 bases, and 15 bases lay in between. There are 13 residues in the CDR3.

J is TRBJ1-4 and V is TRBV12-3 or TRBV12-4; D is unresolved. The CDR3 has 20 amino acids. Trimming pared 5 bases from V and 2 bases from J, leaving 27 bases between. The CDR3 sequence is CASSVGSAETRSETNEKLFF. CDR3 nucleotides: TGTGCCAGCAGTGTCGGGTCAGCGGAAACCCGTAGTGAGACTAATGAAAAACTGTTTTTT.

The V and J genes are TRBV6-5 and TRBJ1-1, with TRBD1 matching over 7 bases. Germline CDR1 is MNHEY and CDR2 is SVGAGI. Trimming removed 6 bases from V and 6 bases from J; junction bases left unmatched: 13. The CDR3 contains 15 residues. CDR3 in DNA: TGTGCCAGCAGGACAAGAGGGGGCGAGGGCCCTGAAGCTTTCTTT. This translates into CASRTRGGEGPEAFF.

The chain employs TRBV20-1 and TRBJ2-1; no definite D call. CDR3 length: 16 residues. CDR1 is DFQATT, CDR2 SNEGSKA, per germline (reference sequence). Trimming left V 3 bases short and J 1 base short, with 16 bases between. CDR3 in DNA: TGCAGTGCTAGTGAATACGGAGCGACTTCCTACAATGAGCAGTTCTTC. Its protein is CSASEYGATSYNEQFF.